This paragraph covers one TCR beta chain sequence. These data are taken from a study of cytomegalovirus exposure and HLA in healthy donors. The CDR3 contains 11 residues. Germline CDR1 DFQATT, CDR2 SNEGSKA (reference sequence). Trimming shortened V by 7 bases and J by 0 bases, and 7 bases separated the two germline ends. PCR involved 60 Vbeta and 13 Jbeta primers. Sequencing was performed with immunoSEQ multiplex PCR; in TCRdb, only in-frame clones are kept and a portion is missing. The table lists 180,000 or so clones, roughly 80% of them singletons, with approximately 0.8% in the top ten. This sequence originates from a woman between 18 and 29 years old in good health and CMV-seronegative. Sequencing was performed on PBMCs. The chain combines TRBV20-1 with TRBJ2-7; D might be TRBD2 (6 bases). The CDR3 reads CSGRDSYEQYF. The CDR3 DNA is TGCAGTGGGCGGGACTCCTACGAGCAGTACTTC.